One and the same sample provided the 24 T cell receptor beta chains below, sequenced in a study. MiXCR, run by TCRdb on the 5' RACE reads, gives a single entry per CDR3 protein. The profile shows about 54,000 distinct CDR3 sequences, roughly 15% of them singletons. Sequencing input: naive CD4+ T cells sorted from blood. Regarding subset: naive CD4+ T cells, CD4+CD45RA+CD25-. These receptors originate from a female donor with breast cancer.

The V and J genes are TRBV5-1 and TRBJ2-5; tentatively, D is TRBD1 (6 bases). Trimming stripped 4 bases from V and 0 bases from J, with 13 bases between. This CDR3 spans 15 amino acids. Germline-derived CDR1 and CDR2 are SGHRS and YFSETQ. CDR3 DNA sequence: TGCGCCAGCAGCGCCGGCGGACAGAACCAAGAGACCCAGTACTTC. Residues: CASSAGGQNQETQYF.

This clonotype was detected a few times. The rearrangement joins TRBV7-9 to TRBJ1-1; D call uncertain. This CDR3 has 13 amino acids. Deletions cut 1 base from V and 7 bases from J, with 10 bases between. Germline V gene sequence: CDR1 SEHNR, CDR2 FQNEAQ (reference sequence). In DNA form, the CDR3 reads TGTGCCAGCAGCTTAGGTCCGTCAAGTGAAGCTTTCTTT. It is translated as CASSLGPSSEAFF.

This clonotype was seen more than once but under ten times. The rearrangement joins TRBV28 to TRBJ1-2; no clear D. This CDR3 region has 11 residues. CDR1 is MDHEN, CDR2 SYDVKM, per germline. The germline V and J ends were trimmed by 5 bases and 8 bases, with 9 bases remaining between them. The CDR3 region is CASSTLRGYTF. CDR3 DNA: TGTGCCAGCAGTACCCTCCGGGGCTACACCTTC.

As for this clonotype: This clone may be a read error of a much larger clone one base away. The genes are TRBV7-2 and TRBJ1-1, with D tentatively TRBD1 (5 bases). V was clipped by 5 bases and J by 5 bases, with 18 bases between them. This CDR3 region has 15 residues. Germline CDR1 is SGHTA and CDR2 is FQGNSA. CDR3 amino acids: CASSVAPSRGTEAFF. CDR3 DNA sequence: TGTGCCAGCAGCGTCGCACCCAGTCGGGGGACTGAAGCTTTCTTT.

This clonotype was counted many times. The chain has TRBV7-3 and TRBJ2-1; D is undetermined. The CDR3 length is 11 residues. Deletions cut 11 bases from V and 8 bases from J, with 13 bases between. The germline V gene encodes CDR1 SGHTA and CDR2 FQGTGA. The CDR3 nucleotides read TGTGCCTCCGGAGTCGGCGATGAGCAGTTCTTC. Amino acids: CASGVGDEQFF.

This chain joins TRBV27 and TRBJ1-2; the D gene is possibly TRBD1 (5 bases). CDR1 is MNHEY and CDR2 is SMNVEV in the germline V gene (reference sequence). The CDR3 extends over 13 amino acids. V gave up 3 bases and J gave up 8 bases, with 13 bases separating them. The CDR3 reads CASSFWQGGGYTF. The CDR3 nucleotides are TGTGCCAGCAGTTTTTGGCAGGGAGGGGGCTACACCTTC.

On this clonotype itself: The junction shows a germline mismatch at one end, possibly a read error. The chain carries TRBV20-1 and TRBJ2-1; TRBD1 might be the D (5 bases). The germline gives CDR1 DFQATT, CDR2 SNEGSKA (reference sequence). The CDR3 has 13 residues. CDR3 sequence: CSVGGRGPNEQCF. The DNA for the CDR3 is TGCAGTGTAGGTGGAAGGGGCCCCAATGAGCAGTGCTTC.

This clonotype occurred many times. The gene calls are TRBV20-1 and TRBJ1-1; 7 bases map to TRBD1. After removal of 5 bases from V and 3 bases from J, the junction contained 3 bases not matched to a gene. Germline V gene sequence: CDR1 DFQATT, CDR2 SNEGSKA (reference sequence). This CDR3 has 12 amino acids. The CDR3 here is CSAEGQYTEAFF. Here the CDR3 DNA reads TGCAGTGCTGAGGGACAGTACACTGAAGCTTTCTTT.

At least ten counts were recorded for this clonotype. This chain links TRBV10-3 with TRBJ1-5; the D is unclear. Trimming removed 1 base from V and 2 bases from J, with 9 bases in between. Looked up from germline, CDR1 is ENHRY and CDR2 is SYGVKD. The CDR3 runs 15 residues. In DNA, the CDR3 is TGTGCCATCAGTGAGTACAAAGAGCGCAATCAGCCCCAGCATTTT. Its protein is CAISEYKERNQPQHF.

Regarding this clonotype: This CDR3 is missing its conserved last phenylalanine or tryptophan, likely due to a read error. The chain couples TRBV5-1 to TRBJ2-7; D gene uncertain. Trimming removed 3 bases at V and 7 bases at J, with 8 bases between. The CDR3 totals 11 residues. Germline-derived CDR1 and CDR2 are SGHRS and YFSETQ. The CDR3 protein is CASSSPGEQYL. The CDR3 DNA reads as TGCGCCAGCAGCTCCCCAGGAGAGCAGTACCTC.

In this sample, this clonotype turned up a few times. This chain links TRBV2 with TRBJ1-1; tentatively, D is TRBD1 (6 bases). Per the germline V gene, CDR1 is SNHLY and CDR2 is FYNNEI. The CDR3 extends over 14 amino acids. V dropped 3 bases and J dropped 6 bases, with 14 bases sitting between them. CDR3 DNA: TGTGCCAGCAGTGAGCGGGCAGGGGTTGCTGAAGCTTTCTTT. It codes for CASSERAGVAEAFF.

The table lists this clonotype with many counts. The CDR3 nucleotides read TGTGCCAGCAGCCCCGGGACTAGCGGGAGCAGCACAGATACGCAGTATTTT. It translates to CASSPGTSGSSTDTQYF. The V call is TRBV5-6, the J call TRBJ2-3, with 14 bases that match TRBD2. With 4 bases clipped from V and 0 bases from J, the junction kept 4 bases outside the gene matches. Germline CDR1 SGHDT, CDR2 YYEEEE. The CDR3 covers 17 residues.

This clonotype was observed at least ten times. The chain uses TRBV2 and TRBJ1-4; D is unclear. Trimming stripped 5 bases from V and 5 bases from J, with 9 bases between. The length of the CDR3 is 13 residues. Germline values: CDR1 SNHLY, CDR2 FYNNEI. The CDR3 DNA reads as TGTGCCAGCAGTCGGACGGAGAATGAAAAACTGTTTTTT. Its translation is CASSRTENEKLFF. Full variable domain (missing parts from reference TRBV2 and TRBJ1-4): EPEVTQTPSHQVTQMGQEVILRCVPISNHLYFYWYRQILGQKVEFLVSFYNNEISEKSEIFDDQFSVERPDGSNFTLKIRSTKLEDSAMYFCASSRTENEKLFFGSGTQLSVL.

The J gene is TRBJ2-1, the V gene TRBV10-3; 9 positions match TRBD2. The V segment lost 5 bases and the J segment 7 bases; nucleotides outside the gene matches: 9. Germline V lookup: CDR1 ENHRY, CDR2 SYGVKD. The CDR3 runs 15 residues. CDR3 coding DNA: TGTGCCATCAGTACGCAAGCGGGGGGCGGTAATGAGCAGTTCTTC. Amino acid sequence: CAISTQAGGGNEQFF.

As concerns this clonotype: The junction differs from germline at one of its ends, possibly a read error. The CDR3 nucleotides read TGTGCCAGCAGCTTACAGGGGACCGGGGAGCTGTCTTTT. As protein: CASSLQGTGELSF. This sequence joins TRBV7-2 and TRBJ2-2, with D possibly TRBD1 on 6 matching bases. Germline V gene data show CDR1 as SGHTA and CDR2 as FQGNSA. The CDR3 consists of 13 residues.

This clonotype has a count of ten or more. CDR3 sequence reads: CASSRDRTTDTQYF. The DNA of the CDR3 is TGTGCCAGCTCAAGGGACAGGACCACAGATACGCAGTATTTT. The V and J genes are TRBV6-5 and TRBJ2-3; 8 bases agree with TRBD1. Germline V gene lookup returns CDR1 MNHEY and CDR2 SVGAGI. V shed 8 bases and J 2 bases; nucleotides not matched to a gene: 6. The CDR3 consists of 14 residues.

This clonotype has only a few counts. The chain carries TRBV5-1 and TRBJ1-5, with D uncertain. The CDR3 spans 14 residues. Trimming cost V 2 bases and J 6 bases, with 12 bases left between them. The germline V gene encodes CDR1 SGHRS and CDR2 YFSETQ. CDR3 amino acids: CASSFGEVGQPQHF. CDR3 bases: TGCGCCAGCAGCTTTGGGGAGGTGGGTCAGCCCCAGCATTTT.

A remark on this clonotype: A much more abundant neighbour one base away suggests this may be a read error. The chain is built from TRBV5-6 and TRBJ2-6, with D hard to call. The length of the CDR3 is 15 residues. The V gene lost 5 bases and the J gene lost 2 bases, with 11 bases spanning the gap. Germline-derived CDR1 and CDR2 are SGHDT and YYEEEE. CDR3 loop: CASRSGIPGANVLTF. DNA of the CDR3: TGTGCCAGCAGGTCGGGCATTCCTGGGGCCAACGTCCTGACTTTC. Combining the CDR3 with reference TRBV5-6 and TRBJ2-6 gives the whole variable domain DAGVTQSPTHLIKTRGQQVTLRCSPKSGHDTVSWYQQALGQGPQFIFQYYEEEERQRGNFPDRFSGHQFPNYSSELNVNALLLGDSALYLCASRSGIPGANVLTFGAGSRLTVL.

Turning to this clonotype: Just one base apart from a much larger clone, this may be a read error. The CDR3 is CASSQDTGVGSEAFF. CDR3 DNA: TGCGCCAGCAGCCAAGATACGGGGGTGGGCTCTGAAGCTTTCTTT. The chain couples TRBV4-3 to TRBJ1-1; weak D call: TRBD1 (5 bases). The germline CDR1 and CDR2 sequences are LGHNA and YSLEER. Between the trimmed V and J ends, which lost 0 bases and 6 bases, there was a span of 14 bases. CDR3 size: 15 residues.

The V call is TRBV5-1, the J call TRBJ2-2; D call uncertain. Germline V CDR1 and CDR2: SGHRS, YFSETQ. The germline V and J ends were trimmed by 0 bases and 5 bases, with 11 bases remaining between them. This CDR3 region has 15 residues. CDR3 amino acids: CASSLVPPDTGELFF. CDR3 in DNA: TGCGCCAGCAGCTTGGTCCCACCCGATACCGGGGAGCTGTTTTTT.

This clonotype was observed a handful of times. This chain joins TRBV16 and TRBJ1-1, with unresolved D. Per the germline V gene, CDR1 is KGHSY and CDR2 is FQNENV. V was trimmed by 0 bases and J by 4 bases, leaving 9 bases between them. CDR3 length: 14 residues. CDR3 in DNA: TGTGCCAGCAGCCAATCGGGTGGGGTCACTGAAGCTTTCTTT. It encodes CASSQSGGVTEAFF.

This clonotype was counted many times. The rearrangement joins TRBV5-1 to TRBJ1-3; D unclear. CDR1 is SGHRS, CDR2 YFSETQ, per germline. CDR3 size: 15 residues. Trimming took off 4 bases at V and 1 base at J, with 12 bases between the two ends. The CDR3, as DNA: TGCGCCAGCAGCCGCCACGATGTGTCTGGAAACACCATATATTTT. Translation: CASSRHDVSGNTIYF.

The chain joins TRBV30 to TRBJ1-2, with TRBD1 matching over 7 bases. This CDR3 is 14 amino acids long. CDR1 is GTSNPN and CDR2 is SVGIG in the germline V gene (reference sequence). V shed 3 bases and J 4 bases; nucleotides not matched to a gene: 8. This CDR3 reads CAWSLDRVFYGYTF. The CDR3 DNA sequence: TGTGCCTGGAGCCTCGACAGGGTCTTCTATGGCTACACCTTC.

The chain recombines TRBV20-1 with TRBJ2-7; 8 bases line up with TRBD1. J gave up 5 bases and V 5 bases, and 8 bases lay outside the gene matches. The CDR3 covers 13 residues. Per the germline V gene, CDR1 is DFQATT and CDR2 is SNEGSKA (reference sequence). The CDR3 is CSADGQGDHEQYF. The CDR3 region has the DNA TGCAGTGCTGACGGACAGGGCGACCACGAGCAGTACTTC.